This TCR beta chain was captured in a study of OX40 agonist ivuxolimab in advanced cancers. Overall study context: The study enrolled dose-escalation patients with hepatocellular carcinoma, melanoma, renal cell or head and neck cancer.

The CDR3 is made up of 13 amino acids. The V end was cut by 4 bases, the J end by 6 bases, with 14 bases between. The germline gives CDR1 SGHRS, CDR2 YFSETQ. Repertoires were generated with immunoSEQ multiplex PCR, while TCRdb's copy carries only in-frame clones and drops some. The table shows approximately 86,000 clones, with about nine tenths occurring only once. Source: CD4+ or CD8+ T cells sorted from blood, taken in a trial of the OX40 agonist ivuxolimab. This TCR came from an adult with an advanced solid tumor such as melanoma, head and neck, liver or kidney cancer. This rearrangement joins TRBV5-1 to TRBJ2-7; possible D gene TRBD1, 6 bases. In DNA form, the CDR3 reads TGCGCCAGCAGCCCGGGTGGGGGCCCCGAGCAGTACTTC. Translating it yields CASSPGGGPEQYF.